This TCR beta chain was sequenced in a study of blood T cell repertoires in COVID-19. Whole-study context: Samples representing acute and convalescent COVID-19 were sourced from the United States, Italy and Spain. The cDNA or gDNA used as material had been derived from T cells, B-cell-depleted T cells, or PBMCs.

The Seattle patients, enrolled during active infection, were followed longitudinally. The CDR3 length is 15 residues. After removal of 4 bases from V and 4 bases from J, the junction contained 6 bases not matched to a gene. CDR1 and CDR2 (germline): LGHNA, YSLEER. How the authors handled the data: Nucleated cell number was recorded as an estimate derived from reference gene primer amplification. Profiled with immunoSEQ multiplex PCR; TCRdb holds only in-frame clones, not every one. Clone size and the V and J calls come from that table; the DNA yielded D and trimming. Among approximately 200,000 clones listed, around 89% were seen once. This clone was counted between two and nine times.

The TCR comes from a man under 40 with COVID-19, enrolled during active disease. The genes are TRBV4-3 and TRBJ2-1, with 8 bases lining up with TRBD2. The source material was peripheral blood. The CDR3 protein is CASSLSGLVYNEQFF. CDR3 in DNA: TGCGCCAGCAGCCTATCGGGACTAGTTTACAATGAGCAGTTCTTC.